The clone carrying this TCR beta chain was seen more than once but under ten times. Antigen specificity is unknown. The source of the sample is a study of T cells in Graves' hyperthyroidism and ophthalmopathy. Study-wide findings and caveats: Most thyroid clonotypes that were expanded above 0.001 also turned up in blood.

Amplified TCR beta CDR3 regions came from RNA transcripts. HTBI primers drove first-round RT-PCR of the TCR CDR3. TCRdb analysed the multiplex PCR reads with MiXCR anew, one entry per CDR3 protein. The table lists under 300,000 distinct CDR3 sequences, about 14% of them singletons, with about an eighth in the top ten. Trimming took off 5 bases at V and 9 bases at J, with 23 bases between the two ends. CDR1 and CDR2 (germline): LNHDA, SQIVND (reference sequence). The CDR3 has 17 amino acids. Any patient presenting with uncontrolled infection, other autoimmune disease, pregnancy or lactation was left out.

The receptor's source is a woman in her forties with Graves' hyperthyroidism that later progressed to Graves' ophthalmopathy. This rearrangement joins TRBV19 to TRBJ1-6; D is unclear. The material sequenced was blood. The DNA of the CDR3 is TGTGCCAGTAGTCCGTACCCTGCGGCCTCGATCGGTTCACCCCTCCACTTT. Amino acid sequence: CASSPYPAASIGSPLHF. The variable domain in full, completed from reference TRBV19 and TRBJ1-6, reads DGGITQSPKYLFRKEGQNVTLSCEQNLNHDAMYWYRQDPGQGLRLIYYSQIVNDFQKGDIAEGYSVSREKKESFPLTVTSAQKNPTAFYLCASSPYPAASIGSPLHFGNGTRLTVT.